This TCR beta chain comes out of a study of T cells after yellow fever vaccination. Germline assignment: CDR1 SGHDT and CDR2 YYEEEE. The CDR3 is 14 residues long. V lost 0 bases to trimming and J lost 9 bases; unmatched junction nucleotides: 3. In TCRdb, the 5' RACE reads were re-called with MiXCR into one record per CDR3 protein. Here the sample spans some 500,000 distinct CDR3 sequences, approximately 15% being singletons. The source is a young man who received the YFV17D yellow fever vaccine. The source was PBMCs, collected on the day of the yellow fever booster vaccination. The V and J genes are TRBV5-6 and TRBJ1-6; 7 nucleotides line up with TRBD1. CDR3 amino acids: CASSLEGASSPLHF. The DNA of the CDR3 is TGTGCCAGCAGCTTGGAGGGGGCGTCTTCACCCCTCCACTTT.